Each of the 8 T cell receptor beta chains below was sequenced from the same sample in a study of T cells in Graves' hyperthyroidism and ophthalmopathy. From RNA transcripts, TCR beta CDR3 regions were amplified. During a first-round RT-PCR of the TCR CDR3, the HTBI primer set was used. TCRdb re-analysed the multiplex PCR reads in MiXCR, keeping a single row per CDR3 protein. The sample has 500,000 to 800,000 distinct CDR3 sequences; roughly 15% are singletons. Sequenced sample: blood. The receptors were sampled from a woman aged 50 to 60 with Graves' ophthalmopathy.

This clonotype was detected ten times or more. This chain uses TRBV7-2 with TRBJ1-5; 7 bases are a match to TRBD1. In germline, CDR1 is SGHTA, CDR2 FQGNSA. CDR3 length equals 16 residues. Trimming cost V 1 base and J 7 bases; bases outside gene matches: 10. The CDR3 reads CASSLEVTGSGQPQHF. CDR3 sequence (DNA): TGTGCCAGCAGCTTAGAAGTGACAGGGTCGGGCCAGCCCCAGCATTTT.

This clonotype has only a few counts. A read error may produce the germline difference seen at one junction end. The CDR3 nucleotides are TGCGCCGGCAGCCAAGATCGCGTGGCGAACACCGGGGAGCTGTTTTTT. Translating it yields CAGSQDRVANTGELFF. V usage is TRBV4-3 and J usage is TRBJ2-2; D is unclear. Per the germline V gene, CDR1 is LGHNA and CDR2 is YSLEER. The CDR3 is 16 amino acids.

This clonotype was seen ten or more times. This chain uses TRBV20-1 with TRBJ2-7; 8 bases match TRBD2. The CDR3 is 14 residues long. V shed 5 bases and J 6 bases; nucleotides not matched to a gene: 12. CDR1 and CDR2 (germline): DFQATT, SNEGSKA (reference sequence). DNA for the CDR3: TGCAGTGCTCCCCGGGGGGGAGGGCCGGGCGAGCAGTACTTC. Its protein is CSAPRGGGPGEQYF.

This clonotype was seen ten or more times. V is TRBV7-9 and J is TRBJ1-1; D is unresolved. This CDR3 has 14 amino acids. The germline V gene has CDR1 SEHNR and CDR2 FQNEAQ (reference sequence). Trimming removed 5 bases from V and 4 bases from J, with 14 bases in between. CDR3 DNA sequence: TGTGCCAGCAGCGTGCCTCCTGCCGCCACTGAAGCTTTCTTT. Protein: CASSVPPAATEAFF.

In its sample, this clonotype was seen a few times. The chain combines TRBV28 with TRBJ1-6, with a tentative D call TRBD1 (6 bases). This CDR3 spans 12 amino acids. Germline assignment: CDR1 MDHEN and CDR2 SYDVKM. The V end was cut by 4 bases, the J end by 14 bases, with 12 bases between. The CDR3 nucleotides read TGTGCCAGCAGTTCCTCAGGGGTAGCCCTCCACTTT. Translation: CASSSSGVALHF.

This clonotype was counted at least ten times. This chain joins TRBV2 and TRBJ2-1; the D call may be TRBD1 or TRBD2 (5 bases each). Trimming took off 3 bases at V and 8 bases at J, with 8 bases between the two ends. The germline V gene has CDR1 SNHLY and CDR2 FYNNEI. This CDR3 comprises 12 residues. The CDR3 protein is CASSDGGYEQFF. The CDR3 nucleotides read TGTGCCAGCAGTGATGGGGGATATGAGCAGTTCTTC.

A word on this clonotype: A much more abundant neighbour one base away suggests this may be a read error. V and J are TRBV7-9 and TRBJ2-7; D may be TRBD1 (6 bases). Germline CDR1 SEHNR, CDR2 FQNEAQ (reference sequence). This CDR3 has 14 amino acids. This CDR3 is CVSSNDRSPYEQYF. The CDR3 DNA reads TGTGTCAGCAGCAACGACAGGTCCCCCTACGAGCAGTACTTC.

The chain recombines TRBV18 with TRBJ2-1; a possible D gene is TRBD2 (5 bases). Trimming cost V 1 base and J 0 bases, with 19 bases left between them. CDR1 and CDR2 from the germline V gene are KGHSH and LQKENI. The CDR3 covers 19 residues. The DNA of the CDR3 is TGTGCCAGCTCACCACTCTCGGGGATACCTCCAAGCTCCTACAATGAGCAGTTCTTC. Protein: CASSPLSGIPPSSYNEQFF.